A single T cell receptor beta chain is shown here with its context. J was trimmed by 0 bases and V by 2 bases; bases with no gene match: 3. Germline V CDR1 and CDR2: MNHEY, SVGEGT. This CDR3 contains 16 residues. The data are from a study of blood T cell repertoires in COVID-19. Study in general: There were acute and convalescent COVID-19 samples, and they came from the United States, Italy and Spain. T cells, B-cell-depleted T cells, or PBMCs supplied cDNA or gDNA.

In the original workflow: By means of reference gene primer amplification, nucleated cell counts were estimated. Using immunoSEQ multiplex PCR, the repertoire was profiled, and TCRdb retains in-frame clones only, with some absent. V and J calls and clone size are given by that table; D and trimming were obtained from the DNA. The sample consists of 350,000 to 450,000 clones, 89% of them appearing once. Patients in Seattle were enrolled during active infection, then followed longitudinally. This rearrangement joins TRBV6-2 or TRBV6-3 to TRBJ2-3; 9 bases agree with TRBD2. The receptor's source is a woman between 40 and 50 years old with COVID-19, enrolled during active disease. The specimen sequenced was peripheral blood. In DNA, the CDR3 is TGTGCCAGCAGTTACAGGGCGGGAGGGAGCACAGATACGCAGTATTTT. Translated, it gives CASSYRAGGSTDTQYF.